This T cell receptor (beta chain) was identified in a study of CD8+ T cells in alopecia areata. Researchers picked out CD4+ and CD8+ T cells from PBMCs by sorting. Germline V gives CDR1 LGHNA, CDR2 YSLEER. The CDR3 is made up of 15 amino acids. The germline V and J ends were trimmed by 2 bases and 3 bases, with 14 bases remaining between them. General study points: When scalp samples are sequenced, resident alphabeta T cells of normal skin are also captured. Across lesional scalp, and particularly alopecia totalis/universalis, clonality surpassed that of normal scalp.

It was cDNA, reverse transcribed from extracted RNA, that served as the sequencing template. Generated by immunoSEQ multiplex PCR, the TCRdb table keeps only in-frame clones and is missing some. The sample shows 100,000 to 130,000 clones, approximately 59% of them seen only once. Regarding this clone: What it recognizes is unknown.

This TCR came from a human donor in good health. The sequenced material came from CD8+ T cells sorted from blood. The chain couples TRBV4-3 to TRBJ2-7; a weak D match, TRBD1 (6 bases). CDR3 nucleotide sequence: TGCGCCAGCAGCCAATTTTCAGGGGCCAACTACGAGCAGTACTTC. Its protein is CASSQFSGANYEQYF.